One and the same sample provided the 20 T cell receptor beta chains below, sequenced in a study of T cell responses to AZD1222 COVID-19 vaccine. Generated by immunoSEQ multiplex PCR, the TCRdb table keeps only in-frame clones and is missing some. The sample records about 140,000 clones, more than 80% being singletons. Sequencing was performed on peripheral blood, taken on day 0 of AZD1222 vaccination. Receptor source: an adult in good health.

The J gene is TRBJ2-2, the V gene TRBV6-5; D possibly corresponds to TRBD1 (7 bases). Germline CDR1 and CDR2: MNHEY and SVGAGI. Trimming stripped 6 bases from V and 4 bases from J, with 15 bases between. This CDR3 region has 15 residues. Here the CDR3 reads CASRSQGGITGELFF. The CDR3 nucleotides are TGTGCCAGCAGATCCCAGGGGGGTATCACCGGGGAGCTGTTTTTT.

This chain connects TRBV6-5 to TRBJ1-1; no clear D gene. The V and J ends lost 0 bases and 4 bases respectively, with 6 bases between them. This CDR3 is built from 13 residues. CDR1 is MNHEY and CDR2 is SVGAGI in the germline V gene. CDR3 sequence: CASSYSGSTEAFF. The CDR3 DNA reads TGTGCCAGCAGTTACTCAGGTAGCACTGAAGCTTTCTTT.

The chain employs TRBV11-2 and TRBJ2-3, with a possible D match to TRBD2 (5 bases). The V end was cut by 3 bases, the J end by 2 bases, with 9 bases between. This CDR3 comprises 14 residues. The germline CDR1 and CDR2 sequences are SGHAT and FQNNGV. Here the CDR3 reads CASSFRGYTDTQYF. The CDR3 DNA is TGTGCCAGCAGCTTTCGAGGGTACACAGATACGCAGTATTTT.

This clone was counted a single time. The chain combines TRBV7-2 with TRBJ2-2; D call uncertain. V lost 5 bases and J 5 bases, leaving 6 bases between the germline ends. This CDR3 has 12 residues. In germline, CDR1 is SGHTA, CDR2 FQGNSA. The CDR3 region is CASSTYTGELFF. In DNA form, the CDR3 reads TGTGCCAGCAGCACTTATACCGGGGAGCTGTTTTTT.

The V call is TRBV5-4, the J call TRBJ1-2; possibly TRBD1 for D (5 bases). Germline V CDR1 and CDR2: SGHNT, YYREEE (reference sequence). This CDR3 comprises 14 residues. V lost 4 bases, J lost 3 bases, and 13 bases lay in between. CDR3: CASSPPPGDYGYTF. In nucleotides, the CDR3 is TGTGCCAGCAGCCCCCCCCCGGGGGACTATGGCTACACCTTC.

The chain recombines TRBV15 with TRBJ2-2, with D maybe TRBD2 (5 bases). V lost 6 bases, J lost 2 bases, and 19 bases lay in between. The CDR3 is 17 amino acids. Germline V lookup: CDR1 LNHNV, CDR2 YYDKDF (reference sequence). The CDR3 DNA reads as TGTGCCACCAGAGAGGAAATTAGGCTAGCAAACACCGGGGAGCTGTTTTTT. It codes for CATREEIRLANTGELFF. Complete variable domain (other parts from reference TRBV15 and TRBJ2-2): DAMVIQNPRYQVTQFGKPVTLSCSQTLNHNVMYWYQQKSSQAPKLLFHYYDKDFNNEADTPDNFQSRRPNTSFCFLDIRSPGLGDTAMYLCATREEIRLANTGELFFGEGSRLTVL.

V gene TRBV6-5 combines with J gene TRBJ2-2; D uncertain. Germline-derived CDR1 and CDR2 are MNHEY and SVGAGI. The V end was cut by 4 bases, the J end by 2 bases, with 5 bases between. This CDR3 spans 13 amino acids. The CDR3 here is CASSSQNTGELFF. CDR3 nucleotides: TGTGCCAGCAGTTCCCAAAACACCGGGGAGCTGTTTTTT.

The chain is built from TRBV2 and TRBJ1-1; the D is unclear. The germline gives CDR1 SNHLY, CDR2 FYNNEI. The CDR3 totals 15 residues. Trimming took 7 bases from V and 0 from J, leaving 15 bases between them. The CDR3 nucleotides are TGTGCCAGCAAACGAGTCGAGGGTTTGAACACTGAAGCTTTCTTT. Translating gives CASKRVEGLNTEAFF. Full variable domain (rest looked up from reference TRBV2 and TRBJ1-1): EPEVTQTPSHQVTQMGQEVILRCVPISNHLYFYWYRQILGQKVEFLVSFYNNEISEKSEIFDDQFSVERPDGSNFTLKIRSTKLEDSAMYFCASKRVEGLNTEAFFGQGTRLTVV.

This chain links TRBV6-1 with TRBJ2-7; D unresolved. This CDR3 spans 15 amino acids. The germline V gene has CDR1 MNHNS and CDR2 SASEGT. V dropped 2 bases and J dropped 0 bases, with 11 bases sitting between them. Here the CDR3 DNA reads TGTGCCAGCAGTGAAAATTTCCAAAGCTCCTACGAGCAGTACTTC. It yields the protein CASSENFQSSYEQYF.

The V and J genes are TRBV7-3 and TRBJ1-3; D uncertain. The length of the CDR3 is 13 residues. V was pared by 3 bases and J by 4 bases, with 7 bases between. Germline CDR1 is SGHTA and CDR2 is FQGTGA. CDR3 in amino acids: CASSFQDGNTIYF. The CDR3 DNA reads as TGTGCCAGCAGCTTTCAAGACGGAAACACCATATATTTT. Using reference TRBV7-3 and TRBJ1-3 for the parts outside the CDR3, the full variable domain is GAGVSQTPSNKVTEKGKYVELRCDPISGHTALYWYRQSLGQGPEFLIYFQGTGAADDSGLPNDRFFAVRPEGSVSTLKIQRTERGDSAVYLCASSFQDGNTIYFGEGSWLTVV.

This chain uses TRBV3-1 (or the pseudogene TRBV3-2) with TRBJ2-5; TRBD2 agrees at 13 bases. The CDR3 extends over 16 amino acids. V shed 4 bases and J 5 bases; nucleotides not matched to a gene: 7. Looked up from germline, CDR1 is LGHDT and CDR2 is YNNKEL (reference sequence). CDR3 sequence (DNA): TGTGCCAGCAGCCCCGGACTAGCGGGAGTGTGGGAGACCCAGTACTTC. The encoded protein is CASSPGLAGVWETQYF.

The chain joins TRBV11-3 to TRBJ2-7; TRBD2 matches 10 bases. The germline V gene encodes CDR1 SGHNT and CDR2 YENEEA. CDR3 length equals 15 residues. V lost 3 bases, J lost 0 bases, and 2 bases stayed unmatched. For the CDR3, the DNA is TGTGCCAGCAGCTTGTCTAGCGGGAGCTCCTACGAGCAGTACTTC. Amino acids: CASSLSSGSSYEQYF.

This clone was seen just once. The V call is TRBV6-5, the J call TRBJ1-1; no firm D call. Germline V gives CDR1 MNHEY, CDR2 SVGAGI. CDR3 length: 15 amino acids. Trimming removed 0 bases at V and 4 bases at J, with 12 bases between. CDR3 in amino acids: CASSYSRGWSTEAFF. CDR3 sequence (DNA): TGTGCCAGCAGTTACTCGAGAGGGTGGAGCACTGAAGCTTTCTTT.

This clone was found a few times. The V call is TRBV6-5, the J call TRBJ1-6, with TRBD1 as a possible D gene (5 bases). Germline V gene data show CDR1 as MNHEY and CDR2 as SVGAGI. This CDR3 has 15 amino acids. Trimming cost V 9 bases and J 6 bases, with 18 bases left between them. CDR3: CASKLSQGGNSPLHF. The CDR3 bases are TGTGCCAGTAAATTATCTCAGGGCGGTAATTCACCCCTCCACTTT.

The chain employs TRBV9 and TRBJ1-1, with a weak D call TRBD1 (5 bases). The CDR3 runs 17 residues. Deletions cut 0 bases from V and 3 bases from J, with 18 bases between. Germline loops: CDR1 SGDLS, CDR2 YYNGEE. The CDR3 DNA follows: TGTGCCAGCAGCGTAGCAGGGTCGTATAAGAGGGACACTGAAGCTTTCTTT. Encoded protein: CASSVAGSYKRDTEAFF.

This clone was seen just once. The CDR3 DNA sequence: TGCGCCAGCAGCTTGGTTGGGGGAGGGACTGAAGCTTTCTTT. Translated, it gives CASSLVGGGTEAFF. This chain connects TRBV5-1 to TRBJ1-1; a weak D match, TRBD1 (5 bases). CDR3 length: 14 residues. CDR1 and CDR2 (germline): SGHRS, YFSETQ. Trimming left V 0 bases short and J 5 bases short, with 11 bases between. Full variable domain (outside the CDR3, taken from reference TRBV5-1 and TRBJ1-1): KAGVTQTPRYLIKTRGQQVTLSCSPISGHRSVSWYQQTPGQGLQFLFEYFSETQRNKGNFPGRFSGRQFSNSRSEMNVSTLELGDSALYLCASSLVGGGTEAFFGQGTRLTVV.

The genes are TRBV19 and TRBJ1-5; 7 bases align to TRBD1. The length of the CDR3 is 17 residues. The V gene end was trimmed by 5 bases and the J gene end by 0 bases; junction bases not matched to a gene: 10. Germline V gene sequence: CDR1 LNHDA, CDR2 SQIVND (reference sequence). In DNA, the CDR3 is TGTGCCAGTAGTTACAGGGGCAGAGGAAATAGCAATCAGCCCCAGCATTTT. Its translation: CASSYRGRGNSNQPQHF.

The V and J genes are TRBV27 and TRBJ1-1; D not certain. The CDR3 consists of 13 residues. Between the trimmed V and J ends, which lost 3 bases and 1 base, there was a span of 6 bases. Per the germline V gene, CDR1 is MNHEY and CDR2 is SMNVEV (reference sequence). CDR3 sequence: CASSFTANTEAFF. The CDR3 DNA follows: TGTGCCAGCAGTTTTACCGCGAACACTGAAGCTTTCTTT.

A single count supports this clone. The CDR3, as DNA: TGTGCCAGCAGCCTCACGGGGTGGACAGATACGCAGTATTTT. This codes for CASSLTGWTDTQYF. This rearrangement joins TRBV7-2 to TRBJ2-3, with D possibly matching TRBD2 (5 bases). Trimming stripped 5 bases from V and 3 bases from J, with 12 bases between. The CDR3 runs 14 residues. From germline, CDR1 is SGHTA and CDR2 FQGNSA.

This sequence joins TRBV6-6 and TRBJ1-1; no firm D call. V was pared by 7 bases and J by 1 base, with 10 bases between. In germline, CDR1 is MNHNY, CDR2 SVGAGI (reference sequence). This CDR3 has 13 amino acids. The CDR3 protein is CASTIMSNTEAFF. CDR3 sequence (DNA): TGTGCCAGCACTATAATGTCGAACACTGAAGCTTTCTTT.